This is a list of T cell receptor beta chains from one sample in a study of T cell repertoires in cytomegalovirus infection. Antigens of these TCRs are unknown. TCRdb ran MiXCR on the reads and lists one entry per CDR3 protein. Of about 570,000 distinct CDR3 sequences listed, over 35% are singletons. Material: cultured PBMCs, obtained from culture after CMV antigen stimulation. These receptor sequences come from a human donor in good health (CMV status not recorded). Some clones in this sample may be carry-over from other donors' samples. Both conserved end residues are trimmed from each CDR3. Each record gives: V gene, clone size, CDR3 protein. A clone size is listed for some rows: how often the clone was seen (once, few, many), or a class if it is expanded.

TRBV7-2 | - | ASSLEIASYEQY
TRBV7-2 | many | ASSSPNQETQY
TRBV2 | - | ASSETQSNQPQH
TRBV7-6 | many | ASSPDPASDEQY
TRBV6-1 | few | ASSEAGTGIETQY
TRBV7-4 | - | ASSPQEPTSYEQY
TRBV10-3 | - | AISEKTRGDTQY
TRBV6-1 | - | ASSAWTGGPYEQY
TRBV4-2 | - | ASSQNRDTFNEQF
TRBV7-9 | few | ASSVDNEQF
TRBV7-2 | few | ASSADRGGVKPQH
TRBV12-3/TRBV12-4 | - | ATQIDMSADTQY
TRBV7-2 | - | ASSPRQGSGYGYT
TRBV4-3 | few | ASSQEFWLAGGENIQY
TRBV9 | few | ASSLRLGNTEAF
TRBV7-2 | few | ASSSVIYEQF
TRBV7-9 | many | ASSRGLMPYSSGRGEQY
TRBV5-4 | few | ASRPGQGLYNEQF
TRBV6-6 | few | ASSQSRGLAGIDTQY
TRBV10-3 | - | AISMTGGTNQPQH
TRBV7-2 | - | ASSQLINGQGLLVDTEAF
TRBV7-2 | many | ASSNYAGELF
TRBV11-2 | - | ASSLDRGDSYEQY
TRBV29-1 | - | SVDERTRVDEQF
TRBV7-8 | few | ASSSYRMMNTEAF
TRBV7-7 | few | ASSPRREGLEQF
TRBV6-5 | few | ASTRTSGANVLT
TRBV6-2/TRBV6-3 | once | ASRPGLNTDTQY
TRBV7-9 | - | ASSSWGGANVLT
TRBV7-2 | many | ASSLVLAGGGETQY
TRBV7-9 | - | ASSRGLNEQF
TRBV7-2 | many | ASSRTSVQETQY
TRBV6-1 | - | ASSEWDRTTDTQY
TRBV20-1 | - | SATGEGWKNIQY
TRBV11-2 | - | ASSLETLPLGEQY
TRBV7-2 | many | ASSLAGGGSSYEQY
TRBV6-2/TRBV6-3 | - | ASSRGNVAVAF
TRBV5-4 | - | ASSYRAGDYGYT
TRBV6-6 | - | ASSYFGQPQH
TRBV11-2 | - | ASSLAQPKETQY
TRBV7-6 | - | ASTVQGTGELF
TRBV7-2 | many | ASSFLEPYEQY
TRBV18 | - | ASSLATGGRETQY
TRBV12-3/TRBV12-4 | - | ASSLRQEGNGYT
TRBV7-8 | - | ASSLTTGLPAKNIQY
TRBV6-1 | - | ASMPSLVSDTQY
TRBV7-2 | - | ASSLAGRGGYT
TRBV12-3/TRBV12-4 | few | ASSRNPGPGTDTQY
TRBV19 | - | ASSISGASYEQY
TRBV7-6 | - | ASSSTSGGYTDTQY
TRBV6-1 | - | ASRRTGTGIADTQY
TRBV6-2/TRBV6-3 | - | ASKDPRDRLRGNNSPLH
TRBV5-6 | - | ASSLQGSWRKF
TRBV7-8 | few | ASSLARKVSYNEQF
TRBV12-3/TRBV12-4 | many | ASSLSSLYNEQF
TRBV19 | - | ASSIGGRGQETQY
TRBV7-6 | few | ASSSLGDEQF
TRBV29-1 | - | SVGGRSRSLSYEQY